A few counts support the clone carrying this T cell receptor (beta chain). The target antigen is unknown. TCRdb recomputed calls from the reads with MiXCR, one row per CDR3 protein. The data show about 360,000 distinct CDR3 sequences, with about 35% seen just once and about 14% held by the top ten. The sample comes from a study of T cell repertoires in cytomegalovirus infection. Study in general: Both recently identified HLA-C-restricted and well-studied HLA-B-restricted CMV epitopes were used in the study. Indications of both CMV infection and matching HLA type were provided by public TCR beta signatures. Study results and caveats: Summed frequency of shared TCR beta families picked out CMV carriers who also had the relevant HLA.

Trimming removed 3 bases from V and 6 bases from J, with 14 bases in between. The CDR3 runs 14 residues. Material: cultured PBMCs, obtained from culture after CMV antigen stimulation. V is TRBV12-3 or TRBV12-4 and J is TRBJ1-2, with D possibly matching TRBD1 (6 bases). This TCR came from a human donor in good health (CMV status not recorded). Some clones in this sample may be carry-over from other donors' samples. The CDR3 is CASSFMTGTHGYTF. CDR3 nucleotides: TGTGCCAGCAGTTTTATGACAGGCACTCATGGCTACACCTTC.